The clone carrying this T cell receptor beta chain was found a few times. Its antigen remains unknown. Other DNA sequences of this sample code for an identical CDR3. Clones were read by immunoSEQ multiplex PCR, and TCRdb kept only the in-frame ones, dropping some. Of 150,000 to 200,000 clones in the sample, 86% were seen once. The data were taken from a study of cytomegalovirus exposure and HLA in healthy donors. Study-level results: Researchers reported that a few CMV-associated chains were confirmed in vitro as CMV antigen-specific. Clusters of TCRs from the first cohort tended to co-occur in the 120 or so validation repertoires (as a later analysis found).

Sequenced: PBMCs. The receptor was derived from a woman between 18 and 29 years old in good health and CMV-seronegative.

The CDR3 region is CASSPTGSTEAFF. DNA for the CDR3: TGTGCCAGCAGCCCGACAGGGAGCACTGAAGCTTTCTTT. This chain connects TRBV9 to TRBJ1-1; 7 bases match TRBD1. The trim removed 4 bases at V and 4 bases at J, leaving 4 bases unmatched. The germline V gene encodes CDR1 SGDLS and CDR2 YYNGEE. The CDR3 spans 13 residues.